The 18 T cell receptor beta chains in this list originate from one sample, sequenced in a study of spatial heterogeneity in lung cancer (dated by TCRdb to the late 2010s). For these TCRs, the target antigens are not known. Overall results and qualifications from the work: A correlation was observed between the number of expanded intratumoral alpha and beta TCRs and the tumor nonsynonymous mutation count.

Libraries were made using 5' RACE. Reads for this sample came from a NextSeq 500. Through fastp at Q25 and MiXCR, TCRdb rebuilt clones from the public reads, retaining in-frame beta chains. Records with the same CDR3 protein are collapsed into one entry carrying the most frequent genes and DNA. Present in this sample are about 24,000 distinct CDR3 sequences, 8% to 10% of which were seen just once. The ten largest clones add up to approximately 8% of the sample. Reading the label with the study, this specimen's time point is: sample taken at primary tumor resection. The sample in question was lung tumor tissue, obtained at surgery. The receptors were gathered from a male donor with early-stage non-small cell lung cancer.

This clonotype was recorded at least ten times. The chain carries TRBV9 and TRBJ1-1; D remains ambiguous. V was cut by 4 bases and J by 0 bases, with 7 bases left in between. This CDR3 is 13 amino acids long. Germline assignment: CDR1 SGDLS and CDR2 YYNGEE. The CDR3 spells CASSPGLNTEAFF. The CDR3 DNA reads as TGTGCCAGCAGCCCCGGCTTGAACACTGAAGCTTTCTTT.

This clonotype was counted at least ten times. J is TRBJ2-6 and V is TRBV5-5; a possible D gene is TRBD2 (7 bases). Trimming removed 2 bases at V and 9 bases at J, with 18 bases between. The CDR3 sequence is 16 residues long. Germline V gene data show CDR1 as SGHKS and CDR2 as YYEKEE (reference sequence). Here the CDR3 DNA reads TGTGCCAGCAGCTTTGGCTACAGGGAGGGGTACAACGTCCTGACTTTC. Translating gives CASSFGYREGYNVLTF. Using reference TRBV5-5 and TRBJ2-6 for the parts outside the CDR3, the full variable domain is DAGVTQSPTHLIKTRGQQVTLRCSPISGHKSVSWYQQVLGQGPQFIFQYYEKEERGRGNFPDRFSARQFPNYSSELNVNALLLGDSALYLCASSFGYREGYNVLTFGAGSRLTVL.

The table lists this clonotype with a few counts. V usage is TRBV29-1 and J usage is TRBJ2-4; D may match TRBD1 or TRBD2 (5 bases each). There are 17 residues in the CDR3. V was cut by 4 bases and J by 0 bases, with 19 bases left in between. Germline CDR1 reads SQVTM; CDR2 reads ANQGSEA. Here the CDR3 reads CSVVGTRGVLAKNIQYF. The CDR3 nucleotides are TGCAGCGTTGTAGGGACCCGAGGGGTTCTAGCCAAAAACATTCAGTACTTC. The full variable domain, its missing parts supplied by reference TRBV29-1 and TRBJ2-4, is SAVISQKPSRDICQRGTSLTIQCQVDSQVTMMFWYRQQPGQSLTLIATANQGSEATYESGFVIDKFPISRPNLTFSTLTVSNMSPEDSSIYLCSVVGTRGVLAKNIQYFGAGTRLSVL.

This clonotype was seen a single time. The rearrangement links TRBV9 to TRBJ2-1, with 11 bases identical to TRBD2. V was pared by 2 bases and J by 9 bases, with 1 base of the junction left unmatched. Germline CDR1 is SGDLS and CDR2 is YYNGEE. The CDR3 runs to 13 residues. CDR3 sequence reads: CASSVGTSGEQFF. CDR3 in DNA: TGTGCCAGCAGCGTGGGGACTAGCGGTGAGCAGTTCTTC.

V and J are TRBV5-1 and TRBJ1-2; no reliable D call. CDR1 is SGHRS and CDR2 is YFSETQ in the germline V gene. Trimming removed 4 bases from V and 5 bases from J, with 9 bases in between. CDR3 size: 12 residues. CDR3 sequence: CASSAQTYGYTF. For the CDR3, the DNA is TGCGCCAGCAGCGCCCAGACGTATGGCTACACCTTC.

This clonotype was seen ten or more times. The genes are TRBV27 and TRBJ2-7; 7 bases are a match to TRBD1. Germline assignment: CDR1 MNHEY and CDR2 SMNVEV (reference sequence). Losses at the gene ends were 4 bases for V and 6 bases for J; bases not matched to a gene: 3. The length of the CDR3 is 12 residues. The CDR3, as DNA: TGTGCCAGCAGTTCCCCAGGGGGCGAGCAGTACTTC. Amino acid sequence: CASSSPGGEQYF.

This clonotype was counted at least ten times. Here the CDR3 reads CASSFTGTGRTDTQYF. As DNA, the CDR3 is TGTGCCAGCAGTTTTACCGGGACAGGGAGAACAGATACGCAGTATTTT. The chain joins TRBV6-2 or TRBV6-3 to TRBJ2-3, with TRBD1 matching 9 bases. J gave up 3 bases and V 4 bases, and 8 bases lay outside the gene matches. In germline, CDR1 is MNHEY, CDR2 SVGEGT. The CDR3 is made up of 16 amino acids.

This clonotype has ten or more counts. The chain couples TRBV5-1 to TRBJ2-2, with D perhaps matching TRBD2 (6 bases). V gave up 6 bases and J gave up 5 bases, with 14 bases separating them. In germline, CDR1 is SGHRS, CDR2 YFSETQ. This CDR3 has 14 amino acids. The CDR3 loop reads CASTVRGGTGELFF. Written as DNA, the CDR3 is TGCGCCAGCACCGTCCGGGGAGGAACCGGGGAGCTGTTTTTT.

The sample holds many counts of this clonotype. A much larger clone is a single base away; this may be a read error. The chain employs TRBV2 and TRBJ2-7, with 7 bases aligning to TRBD2. CDR3 length equals 14 residues. Germline CDR1 SNHLY, CDR2 FYNNEI. The chain's CDR3 is CVSTETGGWYEQYF. For the CDR3, the DNA is TGTGTCAGCACCGAGACGGGGGGTTGGTACGAGCAGTACTTC.

This chain joins TRBV7-9 and TRBJ2-7, with D uncertain. The CDR3 contains 11 residues. From germline, CDR1 is SEHNR and CDR2 FQNEAQ (reference sequence). The V gene lost 1 base and the J gene lost 4 bases, with 2 bases spanning the gap. CDR3 sequence reads: CASSLEYEQYF. CDR3 sequence (DNA): TGTGCCAGCAGCTTAGAATACGAGCAGTACTTC. Based on the CDR3 plus reference TRBV7-9 and TRBJ2-7, the full variable domain is DTGVSQNPRHKITKRGQNVTFRCDPISEHNRLYWYRQTLGQGPEFLTYFQNEAQLEKSRLLSDRFSAERPKGSFSTLEIQRTEQGDSAMYLCASSLEYEQYFGPGTRLTVT.

This chain uses TRBV4-2 with TRBJ2-1; the D call may be TRBD1 or TRBD2 (5 bases each). The V gene lost 4 bases and the J gene lost 8 bases, with 21 bases spanning the gap. Germline V lookup: CDR1 LGHNA, CDR2 YNFKEQ. The CDR3 has 16 residues. The CDR3 coding sequence is TGTGCCAGCAGCCCCCTAACGGGGACCACCTGGGATGAGCAGTTCTTC. Encoded protein: CASSPLTGTTWDEQFF.

The chain combines TRBV15 with TRBJ2-4; D not resolved. Germline V gene lookup returns CDR1 LNHNV and CDR2 YYDKDF (reference sequence). Trimming cost V 1 base and J 3 bases, with 13 bases left between them. This CDR3 has 16 residues. CDR3 in DNA: TGTGCCACCAGCAGAGGTCGACCCATGGGCAAAAACATTCAGTACTTC. Translated: CATSRGRPMGKNIQYF.

The sample holds many counts of this clonotype. The V call is TRBV6-6, the J call TRBJ1-4; D gene uncertain. The CDR3 consists of 12 residues. Germline V CDR1 and CDR2: MNHNY, SVGAGI (reference sequence). Trimming pared 2 bases from V and 8 bases from J, leaving 6 bases between. The CDR3 sequence is CASSYGVEKLFF. In DNA, the CDR3 is TGTGCCAGCAGTTACGGGGTCGAAAAACTGTTTTTT.

This clonotype was seen more than once but under ten times. This chain connects TRBV27 to TRBJ2-5; 7 bases align to TRBD2. The J segment lost 4 bases and the V segment lost 5 bases, leaving 10 bases of the junction unmatched. CDR3 length equals 15 residues. Germline V gene sequence: CDR1 MNHEY, CDR2 SMNVEV (reference sequence). The CDR3 DNA reads as TGTGCCAGCAGTCTCCTCGGACTAGTGGGAGAGACCCAGTACTTC. Its protein is CASSLLGLVGETQYF.

This chain joins TRBV5-6 and TRBJ2-1; 11 bases fit TRBD2. V was clipped by 0 bases and J by 9 bases; unmatched bases: 5. CDR3 size: 15 residues. From germline, CDR1 is SGHDT and CDR2 YYEEEE. CDR3 region: CASSLGASGRSEQFF. The CDR3 nucleotides are TGTGCCAGCAGCTTGGGGGCTAGCGGGAGGAGTGAGCAGTTCTTC.

This clonotype was observed many times. CDR3 sequence reads: CASSYPGQGYHEQYF. Here the CDR3 DNA reads TGTGCCAGCAGTTACCCCGGACAGGGGTACCACGAGCAGTACTTC. V usage is TRBV6-2 or TRBV6-3 and J usage is TRBJ2-7; 9 nucleotides align to TRBD1. The CDR3 extends over 15 amino acids. V gave up 2 bases and J gave up 5 bases; unmatched junction bases: 7. Looked up from germline, CDR1 is MNHEY and CDR2 is SVGEGT.

This clonotype appeared once. The chain combines TRBV23-1 with TRBJ2-5, with D possibly matching TRBD1 (7 bases). TRBV23-1 is filed as an ORF, its function uncertain. Trimming shortened V by 10 bases and J by 3 bases, and 15 bases separated the two germline ends. The CDR3 sequence is 13 residues long. The CDR3 loop reads CATPDRREETQYF. The CDR3 DNA reads TGCGCCACTCCGGACAGGAGGGAAGAGACCCAGTACTTC.

This clonotype was seen repeatedly, ten times or more. The V gene is TRBV27, the J gene TRBJ2-5; possibly TRBD2 for D (6 bases). The V gene's germline CDR1 is MNHEY and CDR2 SMNVEV (reference sequence). V lost 6 bases and J lost 0, with 14 bases in between. CDR3 length equals 15 residues. As DNA, the CDR3 is TGTGCCAGCAGCCGTACCGGGACTTACCAAGAGACCCAGTACTTC. Its protein product is CASSRTGTYQETQYF.